The entry below gives a single T cell receptor (beta chain) sequence along with its context. The antigen it recognizes is unknown. No base quality information exists; no much larger clone differs at one position. These data come from a study of blood T cell repertoires in COVID-19 (dated by TCRdb to the early 2020s). As for the study more broadly: The collaborator samples originated in the United States, Italy and Spain and spanned the acute and convalescent phases of COVID-19. The prospective study material was composed of cDNA or gDNA derived from T cells, B-cell-depleted T cells, or PBMCs. Deeply sampled blood TCRbeta repertoires from subjects exposed to, actively infected with, or recovered from COVID-19 were included in the dataset. The repertoires were released in a freely available public database intended as a resource for research on the immune response to SARS-CoV-2. The samples were drawn from the first 160 participants of the ongoing ImmuneRACE study and from some 1,300 subjects provided by 6 global collaborators. Nearly every sample came with metadata listing a de-identified subject ID, COVID-19 status, age in years and sex. Where available, HLA class I and class II types were obtained from metadata supplied by the sample provider rather than from assay-based typing. On the study overall, not on this receptor specifically: How much clinical and demographic metadata was included differed by source and by participant, and the metadata was provided uncurated.

TCRbeta CDR3 regions were amplified from genomic DNA by means of the immunoSEQ Assay, a bias-controlled multiplex PCR. In the authors' own workflow: The number of nucleated cells in each sample was estimated by amplification of reference gene primers within the assay. Sequence reads were collapsed and filtered to measure the absolute abundance of every unique TCRbeta CDR3 rearrangement. Productive Simpson clonality was computed per sample as the square root of Simpson's diversity index over productive rearrangements. TCRdb retrieved this table from immuneACCESS and kept in-frame rearrangements only. Not all clones are present; in checked studies, unresolved V genes account for under half, and no reason is known for the remainder. V and J calls and clone size come straight from that table; D and trimming were deduced from the DNA. This sample gives approximately 140,000 clones in total; 80% to 90% of them show up just once. The leading ten clones occupy 10% to 13% of the sample.

Whole blood was collected in K2EDTA tubes by collaborating institutions according to the institutions' own protocols. Collaborator samples were shipped for TCRbeta analysis as frozen whole blood, isolated PBMCs, or DNA extracted from either sample type. The germline V gene provides CDR1 MDHEN and CDR2 SYDVKM. Trimming leaves V shorter by 6 bases and J shorter by 5 bases, with the junction holding 11 bases beyond the gene matches. Taken from cysteine to phenylalanine, the CDR3 has 15 residues. Only CDR3 DNA remains: 45 bases, in frame from the first base. The chain is made from TRBV28 and TRBJ2-7; 9 nucleotides in the junction match TRBD1. The receptor comes from a man aged 55-75 years with active or convalescent COVID-19. Sample: peripheral blood. The nucleotide sequence reads as follows: TGTGCCAGCAGACGGCTCGGGACAGGGCTTCACGAGCAGTACTTC. Translated, it reads CASRRLGTGLHEQYF.